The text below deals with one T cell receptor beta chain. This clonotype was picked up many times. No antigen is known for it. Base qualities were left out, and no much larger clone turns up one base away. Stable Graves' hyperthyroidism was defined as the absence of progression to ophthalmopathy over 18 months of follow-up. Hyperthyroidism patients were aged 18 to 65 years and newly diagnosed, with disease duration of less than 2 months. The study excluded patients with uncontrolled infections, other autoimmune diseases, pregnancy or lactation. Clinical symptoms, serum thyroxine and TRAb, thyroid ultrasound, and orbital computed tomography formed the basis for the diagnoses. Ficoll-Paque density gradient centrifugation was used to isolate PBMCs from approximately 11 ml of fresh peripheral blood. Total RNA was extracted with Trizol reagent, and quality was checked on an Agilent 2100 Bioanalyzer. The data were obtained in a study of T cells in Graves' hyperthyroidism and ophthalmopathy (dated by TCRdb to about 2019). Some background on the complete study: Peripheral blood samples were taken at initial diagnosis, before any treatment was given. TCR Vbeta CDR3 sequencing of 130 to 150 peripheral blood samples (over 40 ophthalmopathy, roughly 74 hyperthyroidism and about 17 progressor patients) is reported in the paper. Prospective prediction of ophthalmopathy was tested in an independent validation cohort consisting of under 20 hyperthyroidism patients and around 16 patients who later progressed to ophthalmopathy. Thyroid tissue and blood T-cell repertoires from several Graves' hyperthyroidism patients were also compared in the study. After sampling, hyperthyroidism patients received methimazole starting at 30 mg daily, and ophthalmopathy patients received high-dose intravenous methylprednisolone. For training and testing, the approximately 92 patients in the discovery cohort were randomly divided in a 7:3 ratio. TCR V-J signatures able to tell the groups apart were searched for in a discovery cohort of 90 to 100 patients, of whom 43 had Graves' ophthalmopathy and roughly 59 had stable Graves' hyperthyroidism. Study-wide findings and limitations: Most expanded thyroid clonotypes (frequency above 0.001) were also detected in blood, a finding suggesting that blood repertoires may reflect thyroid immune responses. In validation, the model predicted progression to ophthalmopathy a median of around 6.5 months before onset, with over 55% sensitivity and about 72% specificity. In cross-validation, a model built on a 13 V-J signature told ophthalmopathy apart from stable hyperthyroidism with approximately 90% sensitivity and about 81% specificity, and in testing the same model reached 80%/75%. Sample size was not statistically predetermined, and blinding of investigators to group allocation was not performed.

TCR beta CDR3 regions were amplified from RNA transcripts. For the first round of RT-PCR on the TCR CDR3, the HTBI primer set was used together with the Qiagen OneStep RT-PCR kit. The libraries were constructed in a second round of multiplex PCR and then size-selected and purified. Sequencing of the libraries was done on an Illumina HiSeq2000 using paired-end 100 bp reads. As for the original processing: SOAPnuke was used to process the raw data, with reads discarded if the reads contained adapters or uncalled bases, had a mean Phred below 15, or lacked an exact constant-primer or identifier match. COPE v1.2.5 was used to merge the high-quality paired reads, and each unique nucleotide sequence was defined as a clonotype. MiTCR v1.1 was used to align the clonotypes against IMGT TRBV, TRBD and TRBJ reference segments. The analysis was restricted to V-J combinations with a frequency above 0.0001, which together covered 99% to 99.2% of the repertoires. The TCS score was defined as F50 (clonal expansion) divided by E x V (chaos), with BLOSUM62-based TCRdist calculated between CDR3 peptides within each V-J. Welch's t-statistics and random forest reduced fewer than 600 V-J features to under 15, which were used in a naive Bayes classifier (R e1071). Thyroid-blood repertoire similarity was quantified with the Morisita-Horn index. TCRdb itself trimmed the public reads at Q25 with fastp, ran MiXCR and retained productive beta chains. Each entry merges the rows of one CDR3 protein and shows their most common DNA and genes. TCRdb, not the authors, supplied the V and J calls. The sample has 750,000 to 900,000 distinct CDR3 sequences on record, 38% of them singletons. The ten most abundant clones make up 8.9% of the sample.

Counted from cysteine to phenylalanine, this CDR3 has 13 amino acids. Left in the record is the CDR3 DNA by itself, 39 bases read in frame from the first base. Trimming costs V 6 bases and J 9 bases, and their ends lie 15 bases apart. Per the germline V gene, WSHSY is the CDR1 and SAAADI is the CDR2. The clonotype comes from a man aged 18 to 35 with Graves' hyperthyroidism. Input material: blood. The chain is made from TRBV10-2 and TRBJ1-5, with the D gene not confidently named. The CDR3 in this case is CASSLVELRPQHF. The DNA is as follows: TGCGCCAGCAGCCTAGTAGAGTTGCGGCCCCAGCATTTT.